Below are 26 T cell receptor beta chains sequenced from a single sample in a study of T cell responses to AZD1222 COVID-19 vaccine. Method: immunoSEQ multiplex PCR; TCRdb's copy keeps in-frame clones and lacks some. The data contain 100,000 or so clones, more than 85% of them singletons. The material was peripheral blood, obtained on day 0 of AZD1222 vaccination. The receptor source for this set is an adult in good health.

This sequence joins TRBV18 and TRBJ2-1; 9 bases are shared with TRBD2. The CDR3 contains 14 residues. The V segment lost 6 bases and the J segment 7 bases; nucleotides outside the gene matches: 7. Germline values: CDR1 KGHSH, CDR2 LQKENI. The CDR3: CASSPAGGWNEQFF. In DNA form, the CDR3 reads TGTGCCAGCTCGCCCGCGGGAGGGTGGAATGAGCAGTTCTTC.

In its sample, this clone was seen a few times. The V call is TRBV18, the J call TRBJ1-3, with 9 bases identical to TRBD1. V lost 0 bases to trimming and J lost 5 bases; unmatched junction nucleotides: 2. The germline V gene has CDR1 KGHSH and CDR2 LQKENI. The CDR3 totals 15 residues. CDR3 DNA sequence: TGTGCCAGCTCACCACCGGGACAGGGAAGAAACACCATATATTTT. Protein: CASSPPGQGRNTIYF.

CDR3 protein: CASSETRGTEAFF. The CDR3 DNA follows: TGTGCCAGCAGTGAAACGAGAGGCACTGAAGCTTTCTTT. This rearrangement joins TRBV6-1 to TRBJ1-1; D remains ambiguous. V was trimmed by 2 bases and J by 4 bases, leaving 8 bases between them. Germline V gives CDR1 MNHNS, CDR2 SASEGT. This CDR3 contains 13 residues.

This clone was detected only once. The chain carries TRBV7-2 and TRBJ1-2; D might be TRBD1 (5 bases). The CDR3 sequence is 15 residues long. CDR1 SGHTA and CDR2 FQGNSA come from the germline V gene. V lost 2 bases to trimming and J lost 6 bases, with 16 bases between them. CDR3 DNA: TGTGCCAGCAGCTTAACCCCTTGGGGGTGGGATGGCTACACCTTC. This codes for CASSLTPWGWDGYTF.

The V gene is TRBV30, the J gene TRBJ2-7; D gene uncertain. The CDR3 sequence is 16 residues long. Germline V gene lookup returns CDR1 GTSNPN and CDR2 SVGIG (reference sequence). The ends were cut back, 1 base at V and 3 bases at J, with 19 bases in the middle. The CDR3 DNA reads TGTGCCTGGAGTGGGGTGCGAACAGCCCGGAGCTACGAGCAGTACTTC. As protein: CAWSGVRTARSYEQYF.

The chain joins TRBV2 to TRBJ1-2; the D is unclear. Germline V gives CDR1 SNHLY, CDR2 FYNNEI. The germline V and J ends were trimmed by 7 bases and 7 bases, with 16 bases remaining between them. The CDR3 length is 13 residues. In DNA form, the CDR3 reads TGTGCCAGCACTTGGCAGTTTCGTGGTGGCTACACCTTC. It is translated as CASTWQFRGGYTF.

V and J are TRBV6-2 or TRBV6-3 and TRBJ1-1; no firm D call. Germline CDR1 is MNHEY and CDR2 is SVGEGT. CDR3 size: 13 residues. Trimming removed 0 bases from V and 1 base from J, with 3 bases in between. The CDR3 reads CASSYSQNTEAFF. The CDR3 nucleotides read TGTGCCAGCAGTTACTCGCAGAACACTGAAGCTTTCTTT.

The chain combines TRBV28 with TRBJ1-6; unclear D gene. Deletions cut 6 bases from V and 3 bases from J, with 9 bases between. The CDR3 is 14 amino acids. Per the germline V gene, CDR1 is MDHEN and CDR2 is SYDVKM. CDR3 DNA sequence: TGTGCCAGCAGCGACGTGATCTATAATTCACCCCTCCACTTT. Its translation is CASSDVIYNSPLHF.

The CDR3 region is CATSDGTSGNGPSTDTQYF. As DNA, the CDR3 is TGTGCCACCAGTGACGGGACTAGCGGGAACGGGCCTAGCACAGATACGCAGTATTTT. J is TRBJ2-3 and V is TRBV24-1; TRBD2 agrees at 13 bases. The length of the CDR3 is 19 residues. V trimming: 4 bases; J trimming: 0 bases; junction bases outside the gene matches: 9. From germline, CDR1 is KGHDR and CDR2 SFDVKD.

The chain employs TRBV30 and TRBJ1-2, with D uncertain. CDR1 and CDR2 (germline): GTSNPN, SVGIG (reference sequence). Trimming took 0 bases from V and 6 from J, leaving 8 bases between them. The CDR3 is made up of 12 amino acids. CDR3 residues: CAWSVSENGYTF. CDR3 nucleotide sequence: TGTGCCTGGAGTGTATCAGAGAATGGCTACACCTTC.

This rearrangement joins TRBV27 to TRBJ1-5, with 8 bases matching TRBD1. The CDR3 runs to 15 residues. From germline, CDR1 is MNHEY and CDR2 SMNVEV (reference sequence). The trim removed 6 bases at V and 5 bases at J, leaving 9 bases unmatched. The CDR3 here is CASSPRTGRDQPQHF. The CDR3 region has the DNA TGTGCCAGCAGCCCTCGGACAGGGCGCGATCAGCCCCAGCATTTT.

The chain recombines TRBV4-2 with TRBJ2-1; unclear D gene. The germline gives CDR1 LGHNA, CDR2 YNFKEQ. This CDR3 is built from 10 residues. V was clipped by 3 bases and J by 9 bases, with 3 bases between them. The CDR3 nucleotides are TGTGCCAGCAGCCAGGGTGAGCAGTTCTTC. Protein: CASSQGEQFF.

The CDR3 loop is CASSFRLAGGNNEQFF. CDR3 DNA: TGTGCCAGCAGTTTTAGACTAGCGGGGGGGAACAATGAGCAGTTCTTC. V is TRBV27 and J is TRBJ2-1, with 14 positions matching TRBD2. V lost 3 bases and J lost 5; bases outside the gene matches: 3. Germline-derived CDR1 and CDR2 are MNHEY and SMNVEV (reference sequence). The CDR3 spans 16 residues.

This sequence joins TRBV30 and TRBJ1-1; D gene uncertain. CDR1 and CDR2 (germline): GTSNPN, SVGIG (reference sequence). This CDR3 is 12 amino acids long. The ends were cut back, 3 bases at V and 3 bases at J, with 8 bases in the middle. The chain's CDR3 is CAWSQAYTEAFF. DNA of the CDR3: TGTGCCTGGAGCCAGGCGTACACTGAAGCTTTCTTT.

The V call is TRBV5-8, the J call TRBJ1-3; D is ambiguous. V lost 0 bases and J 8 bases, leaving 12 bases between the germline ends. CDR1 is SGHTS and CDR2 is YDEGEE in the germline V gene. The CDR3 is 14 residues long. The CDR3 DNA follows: TGTGCCAGCAGCTTGGGCGACGGCGTAGACACCATATATTTT. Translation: CASSLGDGVDTIYF. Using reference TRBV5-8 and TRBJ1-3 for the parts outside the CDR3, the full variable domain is EAGVTQSPTHLIKTRGQQATLRCSPISGHTSVYWYQQALGLGLQFLLWYDEGEERNRGNFPPRFSGRQFPNYSSELNVNALELEDSALYLCASSLGDGVDTIYFGEGSWLTVV.

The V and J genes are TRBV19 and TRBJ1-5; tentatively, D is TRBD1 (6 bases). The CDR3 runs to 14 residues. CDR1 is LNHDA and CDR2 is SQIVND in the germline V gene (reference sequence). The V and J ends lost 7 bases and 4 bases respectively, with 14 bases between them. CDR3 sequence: CASNPGRGNQPQHF. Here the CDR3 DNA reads TGTGCCAGTAACCCAGGGAGGGGGAATCAGCCCCAGCATTTT.

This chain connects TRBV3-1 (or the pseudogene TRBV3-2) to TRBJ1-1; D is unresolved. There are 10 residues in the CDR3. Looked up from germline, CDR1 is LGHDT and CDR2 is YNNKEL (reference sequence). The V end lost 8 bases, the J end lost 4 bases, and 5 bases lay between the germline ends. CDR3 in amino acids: CASPGTEAFF. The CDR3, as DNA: TGTGCCAGCCCGGGCACTGAAGCTTTCTTT.

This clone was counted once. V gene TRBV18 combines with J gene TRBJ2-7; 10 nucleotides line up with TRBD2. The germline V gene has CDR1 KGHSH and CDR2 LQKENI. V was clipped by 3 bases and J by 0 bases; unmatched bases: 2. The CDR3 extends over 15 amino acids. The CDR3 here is CASSPGLATSYEQYF. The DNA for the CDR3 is TGTGCCAGCTCACCGGGACTAGCGACCTCCTACGAGCAGTACTTC.

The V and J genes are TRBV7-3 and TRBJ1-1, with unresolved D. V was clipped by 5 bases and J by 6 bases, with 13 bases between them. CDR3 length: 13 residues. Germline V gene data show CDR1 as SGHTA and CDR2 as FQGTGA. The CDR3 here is CASSPSRNSEAFF. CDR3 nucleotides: TGTGCCAGCAGCCCCTCAAGAAATTCTGAAGCTTTCTTT.

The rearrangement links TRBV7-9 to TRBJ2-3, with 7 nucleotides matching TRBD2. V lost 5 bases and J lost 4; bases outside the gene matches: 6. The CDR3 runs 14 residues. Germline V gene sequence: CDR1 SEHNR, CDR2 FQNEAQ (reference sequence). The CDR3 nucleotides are TGTGCCAGCAGCGCCGGGGGGAGCGCAGATACGCAGTATTTT. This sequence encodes CASSAGGSADTQYF.

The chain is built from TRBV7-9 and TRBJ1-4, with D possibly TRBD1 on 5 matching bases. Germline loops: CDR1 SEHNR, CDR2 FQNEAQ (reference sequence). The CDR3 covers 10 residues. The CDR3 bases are TGTGCAACGGGGGGTGAAAAACTGTTTTTT. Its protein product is CATGGEKLFF.

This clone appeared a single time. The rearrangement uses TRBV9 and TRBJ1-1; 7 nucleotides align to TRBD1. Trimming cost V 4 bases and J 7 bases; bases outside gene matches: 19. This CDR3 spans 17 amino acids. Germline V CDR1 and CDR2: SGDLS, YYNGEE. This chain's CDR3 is CASSSQTGTSGVGEAFF. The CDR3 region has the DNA TGTGCCAGCAGCTCCCAGACAGGGACATCGGGGGTGGGTGAAGCTTTCTTT.

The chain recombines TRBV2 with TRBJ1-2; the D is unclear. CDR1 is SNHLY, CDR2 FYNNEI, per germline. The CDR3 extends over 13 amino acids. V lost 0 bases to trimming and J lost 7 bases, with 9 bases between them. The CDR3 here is CASSEAPRSGYTF. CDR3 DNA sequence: TGTGCCAGCAGTGAAGCGCCCCGCTCTGGCTACACCTTC.

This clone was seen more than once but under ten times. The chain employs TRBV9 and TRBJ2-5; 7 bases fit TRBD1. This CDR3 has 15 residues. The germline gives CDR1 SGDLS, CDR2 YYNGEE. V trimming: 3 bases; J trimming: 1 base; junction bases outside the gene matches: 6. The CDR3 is CASSARDRPQETQYF. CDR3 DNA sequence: TGTGCCAGCAGCGCCAGGGACAGACCCCAAGAGACCCAGTACTTC.

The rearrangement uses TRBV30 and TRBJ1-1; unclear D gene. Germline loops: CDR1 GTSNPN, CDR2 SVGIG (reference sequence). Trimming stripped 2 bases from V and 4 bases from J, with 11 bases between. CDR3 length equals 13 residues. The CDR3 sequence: CAWSPTKGTEAFF. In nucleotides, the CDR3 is TGTGCCTGGAGTCCCACCAAGGGCACTGAAGCTTTCTTT. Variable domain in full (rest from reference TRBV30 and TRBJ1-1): SQTIHQWPATLVQPVGSPLSLECTVEGTSNPNLYWYRQAAGRGLQLLFYSVGIGQISSEVPQNLSASRPQDRQFILSSKKLLLSDSGFYLCAWSPTKGTEAFFGQGTRLTVV.

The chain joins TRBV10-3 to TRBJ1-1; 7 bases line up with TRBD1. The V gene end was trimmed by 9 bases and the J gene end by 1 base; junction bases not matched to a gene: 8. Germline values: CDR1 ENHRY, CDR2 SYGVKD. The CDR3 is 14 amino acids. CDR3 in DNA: TGTGCCATAAAGGGGGCAGGAAAGAACACTGAAGCTTTCTTT. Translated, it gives CAIKGAGKNTEAFF.